These 28 T cell receptor beta chains share one sample of origin, sequenced in a study of T cells expressing NK-cell markers. Following a re-call of the 5' RACE reads, TCRdb has one entry per CDR3 protein and lacks DNA. Here the sample table reports 500,000 to 700,000 distinct CDR3 sequences. Input material: blood T cells: a sorted CD56 or NKG2C T cell subset, CD4+ or CD8+ T cells, or bulk PBMC T cells (not recorded which). Source of these receptors: a man aged 18-30 years in good health.

The J gene is TRBJ2-1, the V gene TRBV29-1; TCRdb's D gene call, TRBD2, goes unchecked for lack of DNA. The CDR3 has 14 residues. Germline-derived CDR1 and CDR2 are SQVTM and ANQGSEA. The CDR3 sequence: CSVRQGTSFGEQFF.

This chain uses TRBV7-9 with TRBJ2-5; TCRdb reports TRBD2, a call that lacks DNA to check it against. Germline V gene lookup returns CDR1 SEHNR and CDR2 FQNEAQ (reference sequence). The length of the CDR3 is 17 residues. The CDR3 loop is CASSGGLAGGRQETQYF.

The chain uses TRBV10-3 and TRBJ2-2. The CDR3 covers 15 residues. Germline CDR1 ENHRY, CDR2 SYGVKD. The CDR3 protein is CAISESFRDTGELFF.

The chain joins TRBV20-1 to TRBJ2-4; the TCRdb D gene call, TRBD2, has no DNA to confirm it. The CDR3 runs to 15 residues. Looked up from germline, CDR1 is DFQATT and CDR2 is SNEGSKA (reference sequence). The CDR3 loop reads CSARWAGGGKNIQYF.

The chain recombines TRBV7-9 with TRBJ2-7; the TRBD1 assignment by TCRdb is unverifiable without DNA. Germline CDR1 is SEHNR and CDR2 is FQNEAQ (reference sequence). This CDR3 has 15 residues. The CDR3: CASVSDRARSYEQYF.

V is TRBV28 and J is TRBJ2-2. From germline, CDR1 is MDHEN and CDR2 SYDVKM. CDR3 length: 15 residues. Here the CDR3 reads CASAPGEASTGELFF.

The chain couples TRBV5-1 to TRBJ2-1. The germline CDR1 and CDR2 sequences are SGHRS and YFSETQ. CDR3 size: 14 residues. CDR3 region: CASSLVYKLGEQFF.

The chain couples TRBV5-1 to TRBJ2-1; TCRdb outputs TRBD1, but without DNA this stays unchecked. CDR3 length: 16 amino acids. Germline CDR1 is SGHRS and CDR2 is YFSETQ. CDR3: CASSLAGQKGSQGQFF. Complete variable domain (other parts from reference TRBV5-1 and TRBJ2-1): KAGVTQTPRYLIKTRGQQVTLSCSPISGHRSVSWYQQTPGQGLQFLFEYFSETQRNKGNFPGRFSGRQFSNSRSEMNVSTLELGDSALYLCASSLAGQKGSQGQFFGPGTRLTVL.

The chain employs TRBV3-1 and TRBJ2-2; with no DNA, the TCRdb D assignment of TRBD2 cannot be verified. The V gene's germline CDR1 is LGHDT and CDR2 YNNKEL (reference sequence). CDR3 size: 16 residues. CDR3 residues: CASSQGRQGLPGELFF.

V gene TRBV9 combines with J gene TRBJ2-5. CDR1 and CDR2 (germline): SGDLS, YYNGEE. This CDR3 is built from 15 residues. CDR3 amino acids: CASSPIGRQQETQYF. Drawing the rest from reference TRBV9 and TRBJ2-5, the complete variable domain is DSGVTQTPKHLITATGQRVTLRCSPRSGDLSVYWYQQSLDQGLQFLIQYYNGEERAKGNILERFSAQQFPDLHSELNLSSLELGDSALYFCASSPIGRQQETQYFGPGTRLLVL.

This chain connects TRBV5-1 to TRBJ1-2. This CDR3 is built from 12 residues. Germline assignment: CDR1 SGHRS and CDR2 YFSETQ. CDR3 residues: CASSWTVRGYTF.

The chain is built from TRBV20-1 and TRBJ2-3; no DNA is available, so the TRBD2 call from TCRdb remains unchecked. The CDR3 runs 14 residues. Looked up from germline, CDR1 is DFQATT and CDR2 is SNEGSKA (reference sequence). This CDR3 reads CSASASQKTDTQYF.

V and J are TRBV27 and TRBJ1-3. Germline V gene data show CDR1 as MNHEY and CDR2 as SMNVEV (reference sequence). The CDR3 spans 15 residues. CDR3 amino acids: CASSSGRSSGNTIYF.

This CDR3 is CASSWRLAGGPPYNEQFF. The chain has TRBV5-1 and TRBJ2-1; TCRdb's D call, TRBD2, is unchecked because there is no DNA. CDR1 SGHRS and CDR2 YFSETQ come from the germline V gene. This CDR3 comprises 18 residues.

The V call is TRBV13, the J call TRBJ2-1; TCRdb lists TRBD2, though no DNA is available to test this call. This CDR3 has 16 residues. Per the germline V gene, CDR1 is PRHDT and CDR2 is FYEKMQ (reference sequence). CDR3 sequence: CASSSAEGPSYNEQFF.

The V gene is TRBV7-3, the J gene TRBJ2-1. Per the germline V gene, CDR1 is SGHTA and CDR2 is FQGTGA. The CDR3 covers 13 residues. The CDR3 region is CASSLTVRDEQFF. The whole variable domain, remainder taken from reference TRBV7-3 and TRBJ2-1, is GAGVSQTPSNKVTEKGKYVELRCDPISGHTALYWYRQSLGQGPEFLIYFQGTGAADDSGLPNDRFFAVRPEGSVSTLKIQRTERGDSAVYLCASSLTVRDEQFFGPGTRLTVL.

The rearrangement links TRBV18 to TRBJ2-7; TCRdb calls TRBD1, which cannot be checked without DNA. The length of the CDR3 is 14 residues. The germline V gene encodes CDR1 KGHSH and CDR2 LQKENI. This CDR3 reads CASSSLRDGYEQYF.

V gene TRBV5-1 combines with J gene TRBJ1-5; as DNA is missing, the TRBD1 call by TCRdb cannot be tested. Germline values: CDR1 SGHRS, CDR2 YFSETQ. The CDR3 length is 13 residues. The CDR3 sequence: CASRGEPNQPQHF.

This rearrangement joins TRBV28 to TRBJ2-1; TCRdb designates TRBD2, a call that cannot be tested without DNA. Germline assignment: CDR1 MDHEN and CDR2 SYDVKM. This CDR3 has 16 residues. This CDR3 reads CASSLPGLPRHNEQFF.

This rearrangement joins TRBV19 to TRBJ2-1; TCRdb outputs TRBD1, but without DNA this stays unchecked. The CDR3 totals 13 residues. Germline CDR1 and CDR2: LNHDA and SQIVND (reference sequence). CDR3 sequence: CASSIGRYNEQFF.

The chain employs TRBV3-1 and TRBJ2-1; the D gene TCRdb calls, TRBD1, cannot be checked with no DNA. Looked up from germline, CDR1 is LGHDT and CDR2 is YNNKEL (reference sequence). The CDR3 sequence is 14 residues long. CDR3 residues: CASSQPGRYNEQFF.

The CDR3 loop reads CASSSGATSSGETQYF. The chain recombines TRBV4-1 with TRBJ2-5; the D call from TCRdb, TRBD1, cannot be confirmed without DNA. Germline V gene sequence: CDR1 MGHRA, CDR2 YSYEKL. The CDR3 consists of 16 residues.

The chain joins TRBV29-1 to TRBJ1-1; TCRdb's assignment of TRBD1 cannot be checked, as there is no DNA. This CDR3 contains 15 residues. CDR1 SQVTM and CDR2 ANQGSEA come from the germline V gene. Here the CDR3 reads CSVENPGRGITEAFF.

This chain uses TRBV20-1 with TRBJ2-1. The CDR3 covers 12 residues. Per germline, CDR1 DFQATT and CDR2 SNEGSKA (reference sequence). The CDR3 region is CSARDQSREQFF.

The rearrangement links TRBV27 to TRBJ1-5. Germline V gene lookup returns CDR1 MNHEY and CDR2 SMNVEV (reference sequence). The CDR3 sequence is 13 residues long. CDR3 amino acids: CASSLSDGQPQHF.

The chain combines TRBV11-2 with TRBJ2-3; TCRdb picks TRBD2, but there is no DNA to check that call. Germline CDR1 is SGHAT and CDR2 is FQNNGV. The CDR3 has 14 amino acids. The CDR3 loop reads CASVTSGGTDTQYF.

V and J are TRBV29-1 and TRBJ2-3; without DNA, the TCRdb call of TRBD1 cannot be checked. Germline CDR1 reads SQVTM; CDR2 reads ANQGSEA. The CDR3 extends over 16 amino acids. The CDR3 loop is CSVDDPGRQGTDTQYF.

The CDR3 spells CASSLGHYPETQYF. The chain combines TRBV5-1 with TRBJ2-5. Germline-derived CDR1 and CDR2 are SGHRS and YFSETQ. This CDR3 is 14 amino acids long.